Described below is a single T cell receptor (beta chain) sequence and its context. Its antigen is currently unknown. Trimming took 7 bases from V and 7 from J; bases not matched to a gene: 12. The CDR3 covers 15 residues. Germline V gene data show CDR1 as SGHTA and CDR2 as FQGNSA. This record comes from a study of cytomegalovirus exposure and HLA in healthy donors. General study points: TCR beta V segments were, for the most part, productive about 87% or about 30% of the time in an earlier analysis. Presence/absence analyses supposed approximately even sequencing depth among donors. The study labeled 150 or so TCR beta chains cytomegalovirus-associated.

PCR used 60 Vbeta primers and 13 Jbeta primers. The data were produced by immunoSEQ multiplex PCR, yet TCRdb's version contains in-frame clones alone and is incomplete. The sample lists approximately 160,000 clones, almost 85% occurring once. There were likely unrecorded immune exposures, though donors were nominally healthy when sampled. The chain has TRBV7-2 and TRBJ2-1; 8 nucleotides line up with TRBD1. Sequences were obtained from PBMCs. The sequence derives from a young man in good health and CMV-seropositive. In nucleotides, the CDR3 is TGTGCCAGCAAAGGGATCCGGACAGGGCCAAATGAGCAGTTCTTC. Translated: CASKGIRTGPNEQFF.